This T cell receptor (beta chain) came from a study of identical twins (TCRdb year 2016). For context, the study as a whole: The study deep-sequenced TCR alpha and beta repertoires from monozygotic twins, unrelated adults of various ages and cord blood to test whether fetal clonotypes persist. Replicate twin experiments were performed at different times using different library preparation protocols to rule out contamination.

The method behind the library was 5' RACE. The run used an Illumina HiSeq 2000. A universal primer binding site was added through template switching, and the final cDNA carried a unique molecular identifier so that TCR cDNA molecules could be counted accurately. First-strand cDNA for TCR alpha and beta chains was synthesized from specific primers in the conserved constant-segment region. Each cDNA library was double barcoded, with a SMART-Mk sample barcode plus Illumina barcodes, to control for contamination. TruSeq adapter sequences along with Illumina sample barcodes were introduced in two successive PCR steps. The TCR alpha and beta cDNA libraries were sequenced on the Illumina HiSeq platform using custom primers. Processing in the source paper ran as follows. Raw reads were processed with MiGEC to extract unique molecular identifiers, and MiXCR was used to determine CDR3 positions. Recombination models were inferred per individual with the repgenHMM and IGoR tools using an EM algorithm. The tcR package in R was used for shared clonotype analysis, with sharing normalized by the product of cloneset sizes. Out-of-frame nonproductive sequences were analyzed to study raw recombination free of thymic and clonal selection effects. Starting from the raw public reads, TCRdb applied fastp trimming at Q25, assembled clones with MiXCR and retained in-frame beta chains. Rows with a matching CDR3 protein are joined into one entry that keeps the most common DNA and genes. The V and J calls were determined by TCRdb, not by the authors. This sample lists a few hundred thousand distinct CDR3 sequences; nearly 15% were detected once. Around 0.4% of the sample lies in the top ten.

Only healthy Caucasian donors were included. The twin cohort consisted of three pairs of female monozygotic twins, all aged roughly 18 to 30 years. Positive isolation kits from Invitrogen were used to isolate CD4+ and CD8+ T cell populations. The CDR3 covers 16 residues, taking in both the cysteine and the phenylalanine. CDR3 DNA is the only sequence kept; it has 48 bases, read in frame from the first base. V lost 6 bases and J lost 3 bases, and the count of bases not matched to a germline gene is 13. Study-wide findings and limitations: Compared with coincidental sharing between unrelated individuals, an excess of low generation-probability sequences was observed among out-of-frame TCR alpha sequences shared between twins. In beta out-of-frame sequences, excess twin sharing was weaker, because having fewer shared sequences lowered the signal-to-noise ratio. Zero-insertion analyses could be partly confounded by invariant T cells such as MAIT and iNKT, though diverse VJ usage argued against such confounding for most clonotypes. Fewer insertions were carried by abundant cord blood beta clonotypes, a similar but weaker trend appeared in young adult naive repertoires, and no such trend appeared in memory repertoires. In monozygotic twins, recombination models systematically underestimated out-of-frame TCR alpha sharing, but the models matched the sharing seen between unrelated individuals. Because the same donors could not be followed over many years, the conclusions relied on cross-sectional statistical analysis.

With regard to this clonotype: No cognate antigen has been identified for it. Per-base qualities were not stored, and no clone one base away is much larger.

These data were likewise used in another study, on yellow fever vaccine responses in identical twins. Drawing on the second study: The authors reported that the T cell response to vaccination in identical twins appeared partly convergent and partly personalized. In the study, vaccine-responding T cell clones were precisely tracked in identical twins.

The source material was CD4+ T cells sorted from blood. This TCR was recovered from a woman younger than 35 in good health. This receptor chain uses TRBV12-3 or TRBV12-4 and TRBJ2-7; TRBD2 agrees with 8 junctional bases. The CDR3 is CASSPTSGNTYYEQYF. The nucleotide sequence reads TGTGCCAGCAGCCCAACTAGCGGTAACACTTACTACGAGCAGTACTTC.